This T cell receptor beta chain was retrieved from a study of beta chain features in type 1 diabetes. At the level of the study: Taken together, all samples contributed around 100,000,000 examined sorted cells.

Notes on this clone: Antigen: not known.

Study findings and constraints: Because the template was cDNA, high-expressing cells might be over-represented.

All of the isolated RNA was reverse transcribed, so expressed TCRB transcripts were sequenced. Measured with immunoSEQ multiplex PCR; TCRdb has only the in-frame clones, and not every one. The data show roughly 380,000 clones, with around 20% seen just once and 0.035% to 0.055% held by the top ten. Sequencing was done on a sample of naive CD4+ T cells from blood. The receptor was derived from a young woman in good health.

The CDR3 nucleotides read TGTGCCAGCAGCTCCTCGGGTAGCGGGGGTACCTCCTACAATGAGCAGTTCTTC. This gives the protein CASSSSGSGGTSYNEQFF. V gene TRBV11-2 combines with J gene TRBJ2-1, with 9 positions matching TRBD2. After removal of 4 bases from V and 0 bases from J, the junction contained 10 bases not matched to a gene. Germline values: CDR1 SGHAT, CDR2 FQNNGV. The CDR3 loop spans 18 amino acids.